This T cell receptor beta chain emerged from a study of blood T cell repertoires in COVID-19. As for the study in general: T cells, B-cell-depleted T cells, or PBMCs provided the cDNA or gDNA that served as material.

This clone was recorded at least ten times. Authors' processing steps: Quantification of nucleated cells was approximated via reference gene primer amplification. Measured with immunoSEQ multiplex PCR; TCRdb has only the in-frame clones, and not every one. For V, J and clone size, that table is used; D and trimming come from the DNA. The sample lists some 240,000 clones; approximately 82% were seen once. Per the germline V gene, CDR1 is SGDLS and CDR2 is YYNGEE. The V end lost 7 bases, the J end lost 2 bases, and 13 bases lay between the germline ends. The length of the CDR3 is 13 residues. The sequencing sample was made of peripheral blood. This clonotype was obtained from a woman in her 40s who had recovered from COVID-19. The chain combines TRBV9 with TRBJ2-7; D might be TRBD2 (7 bases). CDR3 loop: CASGGAATYEQYF. The CDR3 region has the DNA TGTGCCAGCGGGGGGGCGGCCACCTACGAGCAGTACTTC.